The clone carrying this T cell receptor (beta chain) was counted at least ten times. TCRdb ran MiXCR on the 5' RACE reads and lists one entry per CDR3 protein. The repertoire has approximately 70,000 distinct CDR3 sequences, 3.9% of them found once; the top ten carry approximately 1.3%. The data stem from a study of neurological immune-mediated disorders. Germline V lookup: CDR1 SGHDT, CDR2 YYEEEE. V shed 3 bases and J shed 7 bases, with 17 bases lying between them. CDR3 length: 15 amino acids. The rearrangement links TRBV5-6 to TRBJ2-1; D unresolved. The specimen was PBMCs. The receptor was derived from a man aged 25-40 years with multiple sclerosis. The CDR3: CASSSDIEFRNEQFF. The CDR3 DNA follows: TGTGCCAGCAGCTCCGACATTGAATTTAGGAATGAGCAGTTCTTC.